This is a list of T cell receptor beta chains from one sample in a study of blood T cell repertoires in COVID-19. Sequencing was performed with immunoSEQ multiplex PCR; in TCRdb, only in-frame clones are kept and a portion is missing. The sample records approximately 170,000 clones, about four fifths being singletons. The sample comprised peripheral blood. These receptors all stem from a woman in her 70s who had recovered from COVID-19. The conserved cysteine and the conserved F or W are not part of the CDR3 here. Some rows mark clone size as missing; the rest say once, few, many or name a class of expanded clone.

v_gene: TRBV2
abundance: once
CDR3aa: ASNPKRNTGELF

v_gene: TRBV6-1
abundance: -
CDR3aa: ASSDAGYGYT

v_gene: TRBV24-1
abundance: once
CDR3aa: ATSDPPSDLDTQY

v_gene: TRBV9
abundance: -
CDR3aa: ASSVGVTRADTQY

v_gene: TRBV7-3
abundance: -
CDR3aa: ASSSQTSGEQF

v_gene: TRBV27
abundance: -
CDR3aa: ASSFVGAYSNQPQH

v_gene: TRBV7-6
abundance: -
CDR3aa: ASSRGRREVDTQY

v_gene: TRBV6-5
abundance: -
CDR3aa: ASRGTGWDTGELF

v_gene: TRBV5-1
abundance: -
CDR3aa: ASRATGSSGNTIY

v_gene: TRBV29-1
abundance: once
CDR3aa: SVDRTASTDTQY

v_gene: TRBV7-9
abundance: once
CDR3aa: ASSPQANTEAF

v_gene: TRBV3-1/TRBV3-2
abundance: -
CDR3aa: ASSPRTGGNQPQH

v_gene: TRBV7-2
abundance: -
CDR3aa: ASSLRGLVSEQY

v_gene: TRBV5-1
abundance: -
CDR3aa: ASHRTGGAGNTEAF

v_gene: TRBV3-1/TRBV3-2
abundance: -
CDR3aa: ASSQDLSQGYGYT

v_gene: TRBV6-6
abundance: -
CDR3aa: ASSQGVSEQY

v_gene: TRBV30
abundance: once
CDR3aa: AWTGASGGVRNEQF

v_gene: TRBV4-2
abundance: -
CDR3aa: ASSQMGNAGGEKLF

v_gene: TRBV7-6
abundance: -
CDR3aa: ASSLLGSRTGELF

v_gene: TRBV5-5
abundance: -
CDR3aa: ASTHAGGSGGELF

v_gene: TRBV18
abundance: few
CDR3aa: ASSPGPYSYEQY

v_gene: TRBV28
abundance: -
CDR3aa: AARGWGETYSNQPQH

v_gene: TRBV19
abundance: once
CDR3aa: ASSMGREETQY

v_gene: TRBV11-3
abundance: -
CDR3aa: ASSRGGAEYNEQF

v_gene: TRBV7-2
abundance: -
CDR3aa: ASSLGGASGSFEQF

v_gene: TRBV6-2/TRBV6-3
abundance: -
CDR3aa: ASSYSGQGDEQY

v_gene: TRBV4-2
abundance: -
CDR3aa: ASSQDRAGGYNEQF

v_gene: TRBV2
abundance: -
CDR3aa: AISPAGTGNEKLF

v_gene: TRBV4-1
abundance: -
CDR3aa: ASSPRTSGSYNEQF

v_gene: TRBV2
abundance: -
CDR3aa: ASSVGQGHYEQY

v_gene: TRBV20-1
abundance: once
CDR3aa: SAKSLEQY

v_gene: TRBV28
abundance: -
CDR3aa: ASTRAGGIYGYT

v_gene: TRBV2
abundance: -
CDR3aa: ASSELAGLQETQY

v_gene: TRBV5-4
abundance: -
CDR3aa: ASSAPGQPRGYT

v_gene: TRBV7-9
abundance: -
CDR3aa: ANLEGPGDTQY

v_gene: TRBV10-3
abundance: few
CDR3aa: AISEGGASLYEQY

v_gene: TRBV5-4
abundance: -
CDR3aa: ASSGGPGTSGNTIY

v_gene: TRBV29-1
abundance: -
CDR3aa: SAPGAKNYGYT

v_gene: TRBV9
abundance: -
CDR3aa: ASSVSVADAYEQY

v_gene: TRBV18
abundance: once
CDR3aa: ASSRQAGAFNTEAF

v_gene: TRBV7-2
abundance: -
CDR3aa: ASSLPGTSGKNEQF

v_gene: TRBV30
abundance: -
CDR3aa: AWSVGVGTEAF

v_gene: TRBV7-3
abundance: -
CDR3aa: ASSLGWGLPANTGELF

v_gene: TRBV5-6
abundance: -
CDR3aa: ASSLQDQPQH

v_gene: TRBV6-5
abundance: few
CDR3aa: ASSRISGDTEAF

v_gene: TRBV18
abundance: -
CDR3aa: ASSPYREPNYGYT